These T cell receptor beta chains were read from a single sample in a study of cytomegalovirus exposure and HLA in healthy donors. TCRdb keeps only in-frame clones here, not all; method: immunoSEQ multiplex PCR. The sample has 110,000 to 150,000 clones; 85% to 90% are singletons. The sequencing sample was made of PBMCs. The receptors were gathered from a woman younger than 35 in good health and CMV-seropositive. Both conserved end residues are part of each CDR3. D genes are given only for firm matches. The listing skips clone size in some rows; elsewhere it reads once, few, many or a size class.

DNA: TGTGCCAGCAGGACCCCAGGCTACAATCAGCCCCAGCATTTT
CDR3: CASRTPGYNQPQHF
D: .
V: TRBV6-5
size: .
J: TRBJ1-5

DNA: TGTGCCAGCAGCGGGGTAGTTCCAGATACGCAGTATTTT
CDR3: CASSGVVPDTQYF
D: .
V: TRBV28
size: .
J: TRBJ2-3

DNA: TGTGCCAGCAGCGAAACAGGGGGTTACGAGCAGTACTTC
CDR3: CASSETGGYEQYF
D: TRBD1
V: TRBV7-8
size: .
J: TRBJ2-7

DNA: TGTGCCTGGAGTGTTGGGGCCAATCAGCCCCAGCATTTT
CDR3: CAWSVGANQPQHF
D: .
V: TRBV30
size: .
J: TRBJ1-5

DNA: TGTGCCAGCAGTGATATGAACACTGAAGCTTTCTTT
CDR3: CASSDMNTEAFF
D: .
V: TRBV6-1
size: .
J: TRBJ1-1

DNA: TGTGCCAGCAGGACAGGGGGGGAGACCCAGTACTTC
CDR3: CASRTGGETQYF
D: TRBD1
V: TRBV6-1
size: once
J: TRBJ2-5

DNA: TGTGCCAGCAGAGACCCGGGACAGGGAGGTGGCTACACCTTC
CDR3: CASRDPGQGGGYTF
D: TRBD1
V: TRBV6-5
size: .
J: TRBJ1-2

DNA: TGTGCCAGCAGTGATCAGGGGACAGCCTATGGCTACACCTTC
CDR3: CASSDQGTAYGYTF
D: TRBD1
V: TRBV2
size: .
J: TRBJ1-2

DNA: TGTGCCAGCACAACAGGGGTAACTAGCACAGATACGCAGTATTTT
CDR3: CASTTGVTSTDTQYF
D: TRBD1
V: TRBV5-5
size: .
J: TRBJ2-3

DNA: TGTGCCAGCAGTGGGGACAGGGAAATTTCACCCCTCCACTTT
CDR3: CASSGDREISPLHF
D: TRBD1
V: TRBV28
size: .
J: TRBJ1-6

DNA: TGTGCCTCCAGCCCCGGGCCGAGGGCTGAAGCTTTCTTT
CDR3: CASSPGPRAEAFF
D: .
V: TRBV6-5
size: .
J: TRBJ1-1

DNA: TGTGCCAGCAGTTTAGGGACAAATACCTACGAGCAGTACTTC
CDR3: CASSLGTNTYEQYF
D: .
V: TRBV27
size: .
J: TRBJ2-7

DNA: TGTGCCAGTAGTATCCCACAGCCGTCTAATGAAAAACTGTTTTTT
CDR3: CASSIPQPSNEKLFF
D: .
V: TRBV19
size: few
J: TRBJ1-4

DNA: TGTGCCAGCAGTTTATGGAGGACCGGGGAGCTGTTTTTT
CDR3: CASSLWRTGELFF
D: .
V: TRBV28
size: .
J: TRBJ2-2

DNA: TGTGCCAGCAGCTTCGGCCTCAGCGGGGAGAACCAAGAGACCCAGTACTTC
CDR3: CASSFGLSGENQETQYF
D: TRBD2
V: TRBV7-9
size: .
J: TRBJ2-5

DNA: TGTGCCAGTAGTATAGCCGGGAATGGCTACACCTTC
CDR3: CASSIAGNGYTF
D: .
V: TRBV19
size: once
J: TRBJ1-2

DNA: TGTGCCAGCAGCCCCGGGACAGGGGGGCAGCCCCAGCATTTT
CDR3: CASSPGTGGQPQHF
D: TRBD1
V: TRBV11-2
size: .
J: TRBJ1-5